The 28 T cell receptor beta chains presented below share a single source sample, sequenced in a study of PD-L1 blockade in urothelial cancer. The time point here: peripheral blood 6 weeks after treatment start. Only in-frame clones appear in the TCRdb table, and some are missing; sequencing was by immunoSEQ multiplex PCR. The table lists around 87,000 clones, approximately 82% of them singletons. The sequenced sample was PBMCs, obtained around atezolizumab (anti-PD-L1) treatment. All receptors derive from a man aged 65 to 79 with urothelial cancer.

The chain has TRBV7-9 and TRBJ1-2; 7 nucleotides line up with TRBD1. The CDR3 totals 14 residues. Germline V lookup: CDR1 SEHNR, CDR2 FQNEAQ (reference sequence). Losses at the gene ends were 5 bases for V and 8 bases for J; bases not matched to a gene: 11. DNA for the CDR3: TGTGCCAGCAGCGCCAGACAGGGATCGGGCGGCTACACCTTC. This translates into CASSARQGSGGYTF. Full variable domain (missing parts from reference TRBV7-9 and TRBJ1-2): DTGVSQNPRHKITKRGQNVTFRCDPISEHNRLYWYRQTLGQGPEFLTYFQNEAQLEKSRLLSDRFSAERPKGSFSTLEIQRTEQGDSAMYLCASSARQGSGGYTFGSGTRLTVV.

The sample holds a few counts of this clone. This chain links TRBV19 with TRBJ1-5; 8 nucleotides align to TRBD1. CDR1 and CDR2 (germline): LNHDA, SQIVND (reference sequence). The CDR3 totals 16 residues. V trimming: 0 bases; J trimming: 5 bases; junction bases outside the gene matches: 6. CDR3 loop: CASSIDPGQDDQPQHF. CDR3 sequence (DNA): TGTGCCAGTAGTATAGACCCGGGACAGGACGATCAGCCCCAGCATTTT. Full variable domain (remainder filled in from reference TRBV19 and TRBJ1-5): DGGITQSPKYLFRKEGQNVTLSCEQNLNHDAMYWYRQDPGQGLRLIYYSQIVNDFQKGDIAEGYSVSREKKESFPLTVTSAQKNPTAFYLCASSIDPGQDDQPQHFGDGTRLSIL.

The chain uses TRBV29-1 and TRBJ1-1; 7 bases match TRBD1. Germline loops: CDR1 SQVTM, CDR2 ANQGSEA. Germline trimming cut 7 bases from V and 7 bases from J; bases unmatched to any gene: 12. CDR3 length: 13 residues. The CDR3 here is CSGQGWGADEAFF. CDR3 nucleotides: TGCAGCGGACAGGGTTGGGGGGCCGATGAAGCTTTCTTT. Supplemented by reference TRBV29-1 and TRBJ1-1, the full variable domain reads SAVISQKPSRDICQRGTSLTIQCQVDSQVTMMFWYRQQPGQSLTLIATANQGSEATYESGFVIDKFPISRPNLTFSTLTVSNMSPEDSSIYLCSGQGWGADEAFFGQGTRLTVV.

The V call is TRBV19, the J call TRBJ2-3; possible D gene TRBD1, 6 bases. Trimming stripped 1 base from V and 4 bases from J, with 15 bases between. The CDR3 is made up of 16 amino acids. Germline CDR1 is LNHDA and CDR2 is SQIVND (reference sequence). As DNA, the CDR3 is TGTGCCAGTAGTATAGTACGGACAGTGGCCCCAGATACGCAGTATTTT. Protein product: CASSIVRTVAPDTQYF.

The chain recombines TRBV5-8 with TRBJ1-2; D remains ambiguous. The CDR3 runs 12 residues. The germline gives CDR1 SGHTS, CDR2 YDEGEE. Trimming pared 4 bases from V and 3 bases from J, leaving 7 bases between. The CDR3 loop reads CASSKEDYGYTF. The CDR3 nucleotides are TGTGCCAGCAGCAAAGAGGACTATGGCTACACCTTC.

The chain joins TRBV30 to TRBJ2-7; TRBD2 agrees at 7 bases. This CDR3 has 14 amino acids. J gave up 3 bases and V 0 bases, and 5 bases lay outside the gene matches. The germline V gene encodes CDR1 GTSNPN and CDR2 SVGIG (reference sequence). CDR3 loop: CAWSVGEGHYEQYF. CDR3 DNA sequence: TGTGCCTGGAGTGTGGGGGAGGGCCACTACGAGCAGTACTTC.

The chain is built from TRBV27 and TRBJ1-4; D gene unclear. The V end lost 2 bases, the J end lost 4 bases, and 5 bases lay between the germline ends. Looked up from germline, CDR1 is MNHEY and CDR2 is SMNVEV (reference sequence). CDR3 size: 13 residues. CDR3 in amino acids: CASSLQVNEKLFF. The CDR3 bases are TGTGCCAGCAGTTTACAGGTTAATGAAAAACTGTTTTTT.

Comments on this clone: Different DNA sequences within this sample yield the same CDR3. V is TRBV18 and J is TRBJ2-3; possibly TRBD1 for D (8 bases). The CDR3 runs 16 residues. The V gene lost 0 bases and the J gene lost 3 bases, with 13 bases spanning the gap. The germline CDR1 and CDR2 sequences are KGHSH and LQKENI. The CDR3 protein is CASSPPNRGGTDTQYF. CDR3 in DNA: TGTGCCAGCTCACCACCGAACAGGGGGGGGACAGATACGCAGTATTTT.

There are a few counts of this clone. The rearrangement links TRBV27 to TRBJ1-5; D not certain. Trimming took off 6 bases at V and 8 bases at J, with 14 bases between the two ends. Germline V gene lookup returns CDR1 MNHEY and CDR2 SMNVEV (reference sequence). The CDR3 consists of 13 residues. CDR3 sequence (DNA): TGTGCCAGCAGCCAGACTGCGCTAGAGCCCCAGCATTTT. It is translated as CASSQTALEPQHF.

The CDR3 reads CASSRREKEEKLFF. The CDR3 DNA is TGTGCCAGTAGCCGAAGGGAGAAGGAGGAAAAACTGTTTTTT. V is TRBV19 and J is TRBJ1-4; unclear D gene. The V gene's germline CDR1 is LNHDA and CDR2 SQIVND (reference sequence). V shed 6 bases and J shed 8 bases, with 16 bases lying between them. The CDR3 contains 14 residues. Together with reference TRBV19 and TRBJ1-4, the CDR3 gives the full variable domain: DGGITQSPKYLFRKEGQNVTLSCEQNLNHDAMYWYRQDPGQGLRLIYYSQIVNDFQKGDIAEGYSVSREKKESFPLTVTSAQKNPTAFYLCASSRREKEEKLFFGSGTQLSVL.

V is TRBV27 and J is TRBJ1-1; perhaps TRBD1 as D (5 bases). CDR1 and CDR2 from the germline V gene are MNHEY and SMNVEV (reference sequence). This CDR3 contains 16 residues. V dropped 5 bases and J dropped 3 bases, with 19 bases sitting between them. Here the CDR3 DNA reads TGTGCCAGCAGTCCGGGACGGGTTTGGGAGGACACTGAAGCTTTCTTT. It yields the protein CASSPGRVWEDTEAFF.

J is TRBJ1-2 and V is TRBV5-4; D gene ambiguous. CDR3 length: 11 residues. Trimming cost V 0 bases and J 8 bases, with 5 bases left between them. In germline, CDR1 is SGHNT, CDR2 YYREEE (reference sequence). DNA for the CDR3: TGTGCCAGCAGCTTGGGGGAGGGCTACACCTTC. It yields the protein CASSLGEGYTF.

This clone occurred once. CDR3 protein: CAISDQDREETQYF. The CDR3 region has the DNA TGTGCCATCAGTGACCAGGACAGGGAAGAGACCCAGTACTTC. The chain joins TRBV10-3 to TRBJ2-5; 8 bases are shared with TRBD1. Per germline, CDR1 ENHRY and CDR2 SYGVKD. The V gene end was trimmed by 3 bases and the J gene end by 3 bases; junction bases not matched to a gene: 3. This CDR3 has 14 residues.

The CDR3 DNA reads TGTGCCAGTAGTATGTCGACAAGTCGGGGAGATACGCAGTATTTT. Translating it yields CASSMSTSRGDTQYF. This chain links TRBV19 with TRBJ2-3; a weak D match, TRBD2 (5 bases). The germline V gene encodes CDR1 LNHDA and CDR2 SQIVND (reference sequence). The CDR3 sequence is 15 residues long. V was pared by 3 bases and J by 5 bases, with 15 bases between.

The CDR3 loop reads CASSLASSGTGTF. CDR3 DNA sequence: TGTGCCAGCAGCTTAGCTTCTTCGGGGACAGGGACCTTC. J is TRBJ1-2 and V is TRBV11-2, with 9 bases lining up with TRBD1. CDR1 and CDR2 (germline): SGHAT, FQNNGV. The V and J ends lost 1 base and 14 bases, in that order; junction bases with no gene match: 8. This CDR3 has 13 amino acids.

This clone has a count of ten or more. The chain joins TRBV6-1 to TRBJ1-1, with 7 bases lining up with TRBD1. V lost 1 base and J lost 4; bases outside the gene matches: 9. There are 16 residues in the CDR3. CDR1 and CDR2 (germline): MNHNS, SASEGT. DNA for the CDR3: TGTGCCAGCAGTGAAGTGGCCGGGACAGACATCACTGAAGCTTTCTTT. Residues: CASSEVAGTDITEAFF.

The chain is built from TRBV21-1 and TRBJ2-1; TRBD2, the table's D call, was not compared with the DNA. TRBV21-1 is marked as a pseudogene. This CDR3 region has 15 residues. In DNA form, the CDR3 reads TGTGCCAGCAGCAAGAGACTAGCGGTATACAATGAGCAGTTCTTC. It encodes CASSKRLAVYNEQFF.

The gene calls are TRBV9 and TRBJ2-3; possible D gene TRBD2, 6 bases. Germline lookup yields CDR1 SGDLS and CDR2 YYNGEE. Trimming cost V 1 base and J 6 bases, with 9 bases left between them. The CDR3 spans 13 residues. CDR3 bases: TGTGCCAGCAGCGTAACGGGGGTCGATACGCAGTATTTT. Protein product: CASSVTGVDTQYF.

The gene calls are TRBV27 and TRBJ1-2, with 7 positions matching TRBD1. The CDR3 sequence is 17 residues long. Germline V gene sequence: CDR1 MNHEY, CDR2 SMNVEV (reference sequence). With V trimmed by 5 bases and J by 0 bases, 12 bases remained unmatched. CDR3 DNA sequence: TGTGCCAGCAGTCATTCACGGAGACAGGGAGCTAACTATGGCTACACCTTC. Amino acid sequence: CASSHSRRQGANYGYTF.

The rearrangement joins TRBV19 to TRBJ1-5; a weak D match, TRBD1 (6 bases). V lost 6 bases, J lost 4 bases, and 10 bases lay in between. CDR1 LNHDA and CDR2 SQIVND come from the germline V gene (reference sequence). The CDR3 is 13 residues long. The CDR3 spells CASRDSWNQPQHF. CDR3 DNA sequence: TGTGCCAGTAGGGACAGTTGGAATCAGCCCCAGCATTTT. Drawing the rest from reference TRBV19 and TRBJ1-5, the complete variable domain is DGGITQSPKYLFRKEGQNVTLSCEQNLNHDAMYWYRQDPGQGLRLIYYSQIVNDFQKGDIAEGYSVSREKKESFPLTVTSAQKNPTAFYLCASRDSWNQPQHFGDGTRLSIL.

As concerns this clone: This could be a read error, since a much larger clone is one nucleotide away. The chain carries TRBV27 and TRBJ1-1; D call uncertain. Trimming left V 3 bases short and J 1 base short, with 18 bases between. Germline assignment: CDR1 MNHEY and CDR2 SMNVEV (reference sequence). The CDR3 totals 17 residues. DNA for the CDR3: TGTGCCAGCAGTTTTCCCGCGGCAAGACTGAAGAACACTGAAGCTTTCTTT. It yields the protein CASSFPAARLKNTEAFF.

The chain uses TRBV2 and TRBJ1-2, with 12 bases identical to TRBD1. Germline V gene data show CDR1 as SNHLY and CDR2 as FYNNEI. This CDR3 spans 18 amino acids. The ends lost 7 bases at V and 2 bases at J; junction bases unmatched: 14. CDR3 in DNA: TGTGCCAGCACCCTAACCGGGACAGGGGGCGCAAGGAACTATGGCTACACCTTC. It codes for CASTLTGTGGARNYGYTF.

This clone has only one observation. The J gene is TRBJ2-5, the V gene TRBV21-1; the D segment call TRBD2 is taken from the table without a DNA check. TRBV21-1 is a recognized pseudogene. The CDR3 has 12 residues. The CDR3 spells CAVREGPETQYF. For the CDR3, the DNA is TGTGCCGTCCGGGAGGGCCCGGAGACCCAGTACTTC.

The gene calls are TRBV7-9 and TRBJ2-1, with D possibly TRBD1 on 6 matching bases. The CDR3 has 15 residues. V shed 1 base and J shed 0 bases, with 7 bases lying between them. Germline values: CDR1 SEHNR, CDR2 FQNEAQ (reference sequence). The CDR3 DNA reads TGTGCCAGCAGCTTAGAACAGGGCTCCTACAATGAGCAGTTCTTC. It codes for CASSLEQGSYNEQFF.

The chain links TRBV30 to TRBJ2-1; the match to TRBD2 covers 10 bases. V shed 0 bases and J 9 bases; nucleotides not matched to a gene: 11. The germline V gene encodes CDR1 GTSNPN and CDR2 SVGIG (reference sequence). CDR3 size: 16 residues. The CDR3 loop reads CAWSVAGTSESGEQFF. The CDR3 region has the DNA TGTGCCTGGAGTGTCGCCGGGACTAGCGAGTCAGGTGAGCAGTTCTTC.

The V gene is TRBV19, the J gene TRBJ2-7; 7 positions match TRBD1. V shed 8 bases and J 5 bases; nucleotides not matched to a gene: 6. Germline assignment: CDR1 LNHDA and CDR2 SQIVND (reference sequence). The CDR3 is 12 amino acids. The DNA for the CDR3 is TGTGCCAGTGCGGACAGGTCCCACGAGCAGTACTTC. Its protein is CASADRSHEQYF.

The genes are TRBV7-3 and TRBJ2-1, with 9 bases aligning to TRBD2. Unmatched junction bases numbered 5, after V lost 3 bases and J lost 8 bases. This CDR3 has 14 amino acids. Germline CDR1 and CDR2: SGHTA and FQGTGA. CDR3 nucleotide sequence: TGTGCCAGCAGCTTGGGACTAGCCGAAGATGAGCAGTTCTTC. As protein: CASSLGLAEDEQFF.

The CDR3 protein is CASSIGVPPGVYGYTF. For the CDR3, the DNA is TGTGCCAGTAGTATAGGGGTCCCCCCGGGGGTCTATGGCTACACCTTC. The chain has TRBV19 and TRBJ1-2, with D perhaps TRBD1 (5 bases). The CDR3 is 16 amino acids. V lost 1 base and J 4 bases, leaving 16 bases between the germline ends. Looked up from germline, CDR1 is LNHDA and CDR2 is SQIVND (reference sequence).